The rows below give T cell receptor beta chains drawn from one sample of a study of cytomegalovirus exposure and HLA in healthy donors. Libraries were prepared by immunoSEQ multiplex PCR; TCRdb keeps only in-frame clonotypes and omits some of them. The sample records over 150,000 clones, about 90% being singletons. The sequencing input was PBMCs. These receptors were obtained from a woman aged 18-35 years in good health and CMV-seropositive. CDR3s include the opening cysteine and the closing phenylalanine or tryptophan. Each record gives: clone size, D gene, V gene, J gene, CDR3 protein, CDR3 DNA. A D gene is named only where the DNA matches it firmly. Part of the rows lack a size; the others show once, few, many or a class for expanded clones.

clone size: .
D gene: .
V gene: TRBV4-2
J gene: TRBJ1-2
CDR3 protein: CASSQDARGYTF
CDR3 DNA: TGTGCCAGCAGCCAAGATGCGCGGGGCTACACCTTC

clone size: .
D gene: .
V gene: TRBV2
J gene: TRBJ2-5
CDR3 protein: CASGPVWETQYF
CDR3 DNA: TGTGCCAGCGGTCCGGTCTGGGAGACCCAGTACTTC

clone size: .
D gene: .
V gene: TRBV9
J gene: TRBJ2-1
CDR3 protein: CASGIGGWESQFF
CDR3 DNA: TGTGCCAGCGGGATTGGGGGGTGGGAGTCGCAGTTCTTC

clone size: .
D gene: TRBD1
V gene: TRBV13
J gene: TRBJ1-2
CDR3 protein: CASSFNRGQGKLGYTF
CDR3 DNA: TGTGCCAGCAGCTTCAACCGGGGACAGGGGAAATTAGGCTACACCTTC

clone size: .
D gene: .
V gene: TRBV5-6
J gene: TRBJ1-2
CDR3 protein: CASSLGRLGYTF
CDR3 DNA: TGTGCCAGCAGCTTAGGTCGACTGGGCTACACCTTC

clone size: .
D gene: .
V gene: TRBV11-3
J gene: TRBJ1-1
CDR3 protein: CASSFTGQDEAFF
CDR3 DNA: TGTGCCAGCAGCTTCACGGGACAAGATGAAGCTTTCTTT

clone size: .
D gene: .
V gene: TRBV7-3
J gene: TRBJ2-2
CDR3 protein: CASSPIPGGANTGELFF
CDR3 DNA: TGTGCCAGCAGCCCAATACCGGGGGGCGCGAACACCGGGGAGCTGTTTTTT

clone size: .
D gene: TRBD1
V gene: TRBV28
J gene: TRBJ2-5
CDR3 protein: CASSLDRMKETQYF
CDR3 DNA: TGTGCCAGCAGTCTGGACAGGATGAAAGAGACCCAGTACTTC

clone size: .
D gene: TRBD2
V gene: TRBV25-1
J gene: TRBJ2-1
CDR3 protein: CASSAGGLGSYNEQFF
CDR3 DNA: TGTGCCAGCAGTGCGGGGGGGCTTGGTTCCTACAATGAGCAGTTCTTC

clone size: few
D gene: .
V gene: TRBV4-1
J gene: TRBJ2-2
CDR3 protein: CASSQDVSFSGELFF
CDR3 DNA: TGCGCCAGCAGCCAAGATGTATCCTTCAGCGGGGAGCTGTTTTTT

clone size: .
D gene: .
V gene: TRBV7-9
J gene: TRBJ2-3
CDR3 protein: CASSLGGTGEFTDTQYF
CDR3 DNA: TGTGCCAGCAGCTTAGGCGGGACGGGAGAGTTCACAGATACGCAGTATTTT

clone size: once
D gene: .
V gene: TRBV15
J gene: TRBJ2-3
CDR3 protein: CATSIDFTDTQYF
CDR3 DNA: TGTGCCACCAGCATAGACTTCACAGATACGCAGTATTTT

clone size: .
D gene: TRBD1
V gene: TRBV6-5
J gene: TRBJ2-7
CDR3 protein: CASSSRTGRHYEQYF
CDR3 DNA: TGTGCCAGCAGTTCCCGGACAGGGAGACACTACGAGCAGTACTTC

clone size: .
D gene: TRBD1
V gene: TRBV5-4
J gene: TRBJ2-7
CDR3 protein: CASSHGTEGSYEQYF
CDR3 DNA: TGTGCCAGCAGCCACGGGACAGAGGGGTCCTACGAGCAGTACTTC

clone size: .
D gene: .
V gene: TRBV18
J gene: TRBJ1-2
CDR3 protein: CASSPGQEDGYTF
CDR3 DNA: TGTGCCAGCTCACCGGGTCAGGAGGATGGCTACACCTTC

clone size: .
D gene: TRBD2
V gene: TRBV29-1
J gene: TRBJ2-5
CDR3 protein: CSVEETSGSEWETQYF
CDR3 DNA: TGCAGCGTTGAAGAGACTAGCGGGAGTGAATGGGAGACCCAGTACTTC

clone size: few
D gene: TRBD1
V gene: TRBV6-5
J gene: TRBJ1-6
CDR3 protein: CASRPQQGANSPLHF
CDR3 DNA: TGTGCCAGCAGACCACAACAGGGGGCTAATTCACCCCTCCACTTT

clone size: .
D gene: .
V gene: TRBV5-1
J gene: TRBJ1-1
CDR3 protein: CASSLLQVMNTEAFF
CDR3 DNA: TGCGCCAGCAGCCTACTACAGGTTATGAACACTGAAGCTTTCTTT

clone size: .
D gene: TRBD1
V gene: TRBV5-4
J gene: TRBJ2-2
CDR3 protein: CASSTNDRAGELFF
CDR3 DNA: TGTGCCAGCAGCACGAACGACAGGGCCGGGGAGCTGTTTTTT

clone size: .
D gene: TRBD2
V gene: TRBV28
J gene: TRBJ2-5
CDR3 protein: CAGSSGTKETQYF
CDR3 DNA: TGTGCCGGATCATCCGGGACTAAAGAGACCCAGTACTTC

clone size: .
D gene: .
V gene: TRBV7-9
J gene: TRBJ1-6
CDR3 protein: CASSTQTGNSPLHF
CDR3 DNA: TGTGCCAGCAGCACACAGACAGGAAATTCACCCCTCCACTTT

clone size: .
D gene: .
V gene: TRBV9
J gene: TRBJ2-7
CDR3 protein: CASSVDLGVGMYEQYF
CDR3 DNA: TGTGCCAGCAGCGTAGATTTAGGGGTGGGCATGTACGAGCAGTACTTC

clone size: .
D gene: .
V gene: TRBV29-1
J gene: TRBJ2-3
CDR3 protein: CSVVKGQADTQYF
CDR3 DNA: TGCAGCGTTGTAAAGGGGCAGGCAGATACGCAGTATTTT

clone size: .
D gene: TRBD1
V gene: TRBV18
J gene: TRBJ2-5
CDR3 protein: CASSATGGAETQYF
CDR3 DNA: TGTGCCAGCTCAGCAACAGGGGGCGCGGAGACCCAGTACTTC